This T cell receptor (beta chain) was retrieved from a study of shared clonotypes between healthy human individuals. Whole-study results and caveats: Non-shared clonotypes displayed generation probabilities falling below those of clonotypes present in all four donors. Only blood was sampled, and tissue TCR repertoires likely differ from blood ones. Researchers found naive subsets generally carried larger estimated richness than memory subsets. A handful of donors showed sharing of roughly 5% of naive CD4 clonotypes.

Sequencing used immunoSEQ multiplex PCR; TCRdb keeps in-frame clones, though not all of them. This sample has a few hundred thousand clones, with roughly 96% found just once. Germline loops: CDR1 SEHNR, CDR2 FQNEAQ (reference sequence). The ends were cut back, 2 bases at V and 7 bases at J, with 11 bases in the middle. This CDR3 has 13 amino acids. Naive CD8 cells lacked CD45RO, underwent positive selection for CCR7 and left out terminally differentiated effector memory CD45RA+ cells. Details on this clone: Its specificity is unknown.

Sequencing was performed on naive CD8+ T cells sorted from blood. The sequence was obtained from a woman aged 25-40 years in good health. This sequence joins TRBV7-9 and TRBJ1-2; D gene unclear. The CDR3 DNA follows: TGTGCCAGCAGCTTACCTTACACAAGTGGCTACACCTTC. Its translation: CASSLPYTSGYTF.